This TCR beta chain appears in the sequencing data of a study of T cells in Graves' hyperthyroidism and ophthalmopathy. This clonotype was counted only a few times. Trimming left V 5 bases short and J 4 bases short, with 14 bases between. Looked up from germline, CDR1 is SGHAT and CDR2 is FQNNGV. This CDR3 comprises 14 residues. Amplification yielded TCR beta CDR3 regions, with RNA transcripts as the source. With the HTBI primer set, the TCR CDR3 went through a first round of RT-PCR. Each CDR3 protein is one row after TCRdb ran MiXCR on the multiplex PCR reads. The data show some 460,000 distinct CDR3 sequences, around 14% seen once. Hyperthyroidism of Graves' type that showed no ophthalmopathy progression within 18 months was stable. Orbital computed tomography, thyroid ultrasound, serum thyroxine and TRAb, and clinical symptoms together informed the diagnoses.

The V and J genes are TRBV11-2 and TRBJ1-2; a weak D match, TRBD1 (5 bases). The sequenced material came from blood. The source of this sequence is a woman aged 18-29 years with Graves' hyperthyroidism. The CDR3 sequence is CASSTEWGSYGYTF. CDR3 in DNA: TGTGCCAGCAGCACAGAATGGGGGAGCTATGGCTACACCTTC.